This T cell receptor (beta chain) was sequenced for a study of T cell responses to AZD1222 COVID-19 vaccine. Study in general: Pooling of second doses given at about 4 or about 12 weeks was done.

Study findings and constraints: Reportedly, nearly half the spike-specific TCRs target unmutated variant regions.

The germline gives CDR1 MNHEY, CDR2 SMNVEV (reference sequence). Trimming cost V 5 bases and J 0 bases, with 7 bases left between them. This CDR3 spans 13 amino acids. Profiled with immunoSEQ multiplex PCR; TCRdb holds only in-frame clones, not every one. The sample gives about 99,000 clones, 80% to 90% of which show up once; roughly 22% is in the top ten. With respect to this clone: Its antigen is still unknown.

The specimen was peripheral blood, collected on day 0 of AZD1222 vaccination. This chain uses TRBV27 with TRBJ1-1; D uncertain. This TCR came from an adult in good health. The CDR3 DNA reads as TGTGCCAGCAGTCGAACAGTGAACACTGAAGCTTTCTTT. Translation gives CASSRTVNTEAFF.